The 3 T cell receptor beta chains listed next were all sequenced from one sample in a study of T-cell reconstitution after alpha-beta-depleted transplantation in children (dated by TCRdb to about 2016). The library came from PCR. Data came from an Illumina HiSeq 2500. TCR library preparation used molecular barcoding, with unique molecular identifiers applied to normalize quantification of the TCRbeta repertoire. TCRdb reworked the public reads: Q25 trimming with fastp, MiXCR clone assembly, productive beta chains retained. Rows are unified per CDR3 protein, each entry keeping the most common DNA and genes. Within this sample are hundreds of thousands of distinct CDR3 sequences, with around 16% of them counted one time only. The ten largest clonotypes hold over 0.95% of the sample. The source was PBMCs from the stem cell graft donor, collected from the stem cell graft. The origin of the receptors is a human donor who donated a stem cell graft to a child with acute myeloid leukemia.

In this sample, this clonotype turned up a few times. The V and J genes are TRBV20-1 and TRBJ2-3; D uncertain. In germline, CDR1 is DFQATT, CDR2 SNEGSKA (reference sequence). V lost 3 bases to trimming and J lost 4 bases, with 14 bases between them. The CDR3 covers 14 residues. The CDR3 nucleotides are TGCAGTGCTAGGAGAATAGGCTCATCAGATACGCAGTATTTT. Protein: CSARRIGSSDTQYF.

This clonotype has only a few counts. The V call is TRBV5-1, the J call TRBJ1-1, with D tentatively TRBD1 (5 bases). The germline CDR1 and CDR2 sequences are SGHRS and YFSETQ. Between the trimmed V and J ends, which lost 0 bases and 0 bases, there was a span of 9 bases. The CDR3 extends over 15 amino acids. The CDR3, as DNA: TGCGCCAGCAGCTTGGACTCAGGGATGAACACTGAAGCTTTCTTT. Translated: CASSLDSGMNTEAFF.

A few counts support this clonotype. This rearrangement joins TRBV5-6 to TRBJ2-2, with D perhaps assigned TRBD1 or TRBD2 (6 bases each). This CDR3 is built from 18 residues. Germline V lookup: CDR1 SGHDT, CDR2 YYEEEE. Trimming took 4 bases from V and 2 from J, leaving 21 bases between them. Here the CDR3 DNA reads TGTGCCAGCAGCCTTCCCCCCGGTTTGGGGGGCAACACCGGGGAGCTGTTTTTT. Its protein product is CASSLPPGLGGNTGELFF.